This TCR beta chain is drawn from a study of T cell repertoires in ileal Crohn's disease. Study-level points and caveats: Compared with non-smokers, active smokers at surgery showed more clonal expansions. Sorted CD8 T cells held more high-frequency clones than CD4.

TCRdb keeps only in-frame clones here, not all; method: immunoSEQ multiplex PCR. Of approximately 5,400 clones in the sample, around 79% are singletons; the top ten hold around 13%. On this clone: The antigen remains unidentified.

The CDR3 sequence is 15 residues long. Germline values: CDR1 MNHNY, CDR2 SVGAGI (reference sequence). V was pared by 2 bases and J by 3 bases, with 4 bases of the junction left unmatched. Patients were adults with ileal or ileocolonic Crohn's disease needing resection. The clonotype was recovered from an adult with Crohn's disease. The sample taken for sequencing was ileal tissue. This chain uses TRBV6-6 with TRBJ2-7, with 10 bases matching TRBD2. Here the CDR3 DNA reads TGTGCCAGCAGTTACCTAGCGGGAGCGAACTACGAGCAGTACTTC. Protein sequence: CASSYLAGANYEQYF.